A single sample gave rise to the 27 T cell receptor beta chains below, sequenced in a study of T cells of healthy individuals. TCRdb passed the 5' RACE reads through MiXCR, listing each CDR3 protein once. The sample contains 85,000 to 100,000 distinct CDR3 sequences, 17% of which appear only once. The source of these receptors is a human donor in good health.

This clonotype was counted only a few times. CDR3 bases: TGTGCCAGCAGTGAGGGACAGGGGATCTCCAATCAGCCCCAGCATTTT. It encodes CASSEGQGISNQPQHF. The chain is built from TRBV28 and TRBJ1-5, with 10 bases matching TRBD1. This CDR3 is 16 amino acids long. Trimming at V came to 5 bases and at J to 3 bases, leaving 7 bases not matched to a gene. Per germline, CDR1 MDHEN and CDR2 SYDVKM.

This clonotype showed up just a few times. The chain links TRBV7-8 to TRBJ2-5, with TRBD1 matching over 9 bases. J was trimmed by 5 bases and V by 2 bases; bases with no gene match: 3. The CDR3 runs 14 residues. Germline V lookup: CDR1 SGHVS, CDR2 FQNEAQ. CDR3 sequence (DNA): TGTGCCAGCAGCTTAATAGACAGGGGGGAGACCCAGTACTTC. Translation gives CASSLIDRGETQYF. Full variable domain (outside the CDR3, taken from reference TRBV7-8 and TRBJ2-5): GAGVSQSPRYKVAKRGQDVALRCDPISGHVSLFWYQQALGQGPEFLTYFQNEAQLDKSGLPSDRFFAERPEGSVSTLKIQRTQQEDSAVYLCASSLIDRGETQYFGPGTRLLVL.

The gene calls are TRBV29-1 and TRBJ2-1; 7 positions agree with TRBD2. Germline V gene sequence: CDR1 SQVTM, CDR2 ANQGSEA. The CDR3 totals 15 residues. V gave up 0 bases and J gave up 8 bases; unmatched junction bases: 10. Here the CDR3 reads CSVEDRGGSVDEQFF. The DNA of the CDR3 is TGCAGCGTTGAAGATCGAGGCGGGAGTGTGGATGAGCAGTTCTTC.

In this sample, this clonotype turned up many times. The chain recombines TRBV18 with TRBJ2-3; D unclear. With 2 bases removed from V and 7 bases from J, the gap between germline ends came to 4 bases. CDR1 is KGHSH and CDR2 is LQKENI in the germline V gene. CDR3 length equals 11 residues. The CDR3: CASSPANTQYF. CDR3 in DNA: TGTGCCAGCTCACCAGCAAATACGCAGTATTTT.

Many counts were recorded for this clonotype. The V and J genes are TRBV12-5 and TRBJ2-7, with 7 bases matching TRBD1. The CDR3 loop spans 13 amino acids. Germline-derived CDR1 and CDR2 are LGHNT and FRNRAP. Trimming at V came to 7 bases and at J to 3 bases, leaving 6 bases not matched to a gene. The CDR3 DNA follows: TGTGCTAGTGCCGGGACAGACCACTACGAGCAGTACTTC. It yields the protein CASAGTDHYEQYF.

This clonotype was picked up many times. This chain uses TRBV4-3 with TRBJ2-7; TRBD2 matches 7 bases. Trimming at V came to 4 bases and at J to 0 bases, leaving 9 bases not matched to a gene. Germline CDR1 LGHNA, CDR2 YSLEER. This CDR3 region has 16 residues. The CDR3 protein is CASSPRDYLSSYEQYF. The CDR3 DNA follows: TGCGCCAGCAGCCCGAGGGACTACCTGAGCTCCTACGAGCAGTACTTC.

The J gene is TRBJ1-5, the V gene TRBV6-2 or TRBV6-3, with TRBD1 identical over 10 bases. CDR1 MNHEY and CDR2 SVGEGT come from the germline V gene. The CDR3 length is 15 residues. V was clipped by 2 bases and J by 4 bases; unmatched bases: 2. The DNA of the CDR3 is TGTGCCAGCAGTTACCGGGACAGGGGAAATCAGCCCCAGCATTTT. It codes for CASSYRDRGNQPQHF.

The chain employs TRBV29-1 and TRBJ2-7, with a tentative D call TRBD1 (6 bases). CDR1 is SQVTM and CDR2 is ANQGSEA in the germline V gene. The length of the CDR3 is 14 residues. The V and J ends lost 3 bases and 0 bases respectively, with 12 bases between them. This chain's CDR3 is CSVERTADSYEQYF. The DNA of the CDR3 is TGCAGCGTTGAGAGGACAGCAGACTCCTACGAGCAGTACTTC.

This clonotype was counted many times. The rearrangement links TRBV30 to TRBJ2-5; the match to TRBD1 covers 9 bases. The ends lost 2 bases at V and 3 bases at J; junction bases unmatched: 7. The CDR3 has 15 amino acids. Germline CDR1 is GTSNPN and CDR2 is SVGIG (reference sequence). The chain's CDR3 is CAWSTGQGIEETQYF. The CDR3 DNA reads TGTGCCTGGAGTACTGGACAGGGGATAGAAGAGACCCAGTACTTC.

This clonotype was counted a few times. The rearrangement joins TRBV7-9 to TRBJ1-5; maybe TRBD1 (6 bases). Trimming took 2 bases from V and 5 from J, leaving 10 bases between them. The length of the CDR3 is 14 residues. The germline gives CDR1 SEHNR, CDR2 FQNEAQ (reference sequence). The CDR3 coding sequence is TGTGCCAGCAGCTTACAGGGGAATCATCAGCCCCAGCATTTT. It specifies CASSLQGNHQPQHF.

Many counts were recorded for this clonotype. The CDR3 loop reads CATIEAHTPPYGYTF. The CDR3 DNA reads TGTGCCACCATAGAGGCCCACACTCCTCCCTATGGCTACACCTTC. V and J are TRBV10-3 and TRBJ1-2; D is uncertain. V was trimmed by 10 bases and J by 4 bases, leaving 22 bases between them. The CDR3 length is 15 residues. Germline lookup yields CDR1 ENHRY and CDR2 SYGVKD.

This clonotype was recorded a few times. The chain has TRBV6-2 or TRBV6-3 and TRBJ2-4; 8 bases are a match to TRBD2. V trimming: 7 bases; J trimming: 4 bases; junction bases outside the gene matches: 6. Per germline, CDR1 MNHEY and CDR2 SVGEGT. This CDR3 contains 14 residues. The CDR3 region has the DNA TGTGCCAGCAAAGCGGGAGAATGGAAAAACATTCAGTACTTC. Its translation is CASKAGEWKNIQYF.

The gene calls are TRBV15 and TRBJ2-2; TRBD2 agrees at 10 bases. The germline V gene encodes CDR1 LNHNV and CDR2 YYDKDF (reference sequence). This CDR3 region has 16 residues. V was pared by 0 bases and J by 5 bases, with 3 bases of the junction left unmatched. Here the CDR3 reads CATSRDGSGRTGELFF. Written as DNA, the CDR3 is TGTGCCACCAGCAGAGACGGTAGCGGGAGGACCGGGGAGCTGTTTTTT.

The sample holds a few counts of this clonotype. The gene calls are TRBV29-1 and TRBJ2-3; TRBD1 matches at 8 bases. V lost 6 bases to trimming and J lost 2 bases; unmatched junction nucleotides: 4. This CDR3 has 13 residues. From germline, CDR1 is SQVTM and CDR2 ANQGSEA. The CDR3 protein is CSVTGDDTDTQYF. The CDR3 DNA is TGCAGCGTGACAGGGGATGACACAGATACGCAGTATTTT.

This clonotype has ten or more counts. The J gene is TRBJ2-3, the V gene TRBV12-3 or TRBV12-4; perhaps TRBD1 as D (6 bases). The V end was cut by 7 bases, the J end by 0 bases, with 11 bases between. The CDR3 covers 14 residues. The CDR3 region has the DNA TGTGCCAGCACTGAGGGACATAGCACAGATACGCAGTATTTT. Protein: CASTEGHSTDTQYF.

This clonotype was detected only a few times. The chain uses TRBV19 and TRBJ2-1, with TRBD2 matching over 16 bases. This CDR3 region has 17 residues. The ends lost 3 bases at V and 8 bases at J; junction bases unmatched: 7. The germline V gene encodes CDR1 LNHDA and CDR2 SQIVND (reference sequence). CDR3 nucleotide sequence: TGTGCCAGTAGTATCAGGGGACTAGCGGGAGGGCCGGATGAGCAGTTCTTC. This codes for CASSIRGLAGGPDEQFF. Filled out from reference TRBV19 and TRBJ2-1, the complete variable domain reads DGGITQSPKYLFRKEGQNVTLSCEQNLNHDAMYWYRQDPGQGLRLIYYSQIVNDFQKGDIAEGYSVSREKKESFPLTVTSAQKNPTAFYLCASSIRGLAGGPDEQFFGPGTRLTVL.

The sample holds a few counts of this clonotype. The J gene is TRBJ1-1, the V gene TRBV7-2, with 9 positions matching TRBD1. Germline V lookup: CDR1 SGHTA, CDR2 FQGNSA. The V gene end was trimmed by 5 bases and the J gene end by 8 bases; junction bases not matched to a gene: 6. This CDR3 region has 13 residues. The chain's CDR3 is CASSQQGAAEAFF. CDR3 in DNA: TGTGCCAGCAGCCAACAGGGGGCGGCCGAAGCTTTCTTT.

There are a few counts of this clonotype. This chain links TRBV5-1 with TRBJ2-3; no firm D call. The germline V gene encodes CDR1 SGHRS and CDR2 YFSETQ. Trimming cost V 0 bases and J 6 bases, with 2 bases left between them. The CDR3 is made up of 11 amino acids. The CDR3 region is CASSLADTQYF. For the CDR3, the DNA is TGCGCCAGCAGCTTGGCGGATACGCAGTATTTT.

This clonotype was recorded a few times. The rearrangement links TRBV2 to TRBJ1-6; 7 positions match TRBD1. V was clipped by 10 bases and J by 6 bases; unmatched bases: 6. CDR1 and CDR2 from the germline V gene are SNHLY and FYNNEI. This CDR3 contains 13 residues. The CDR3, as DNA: TGTGCCACCCGGGACAGCACTAATTCACCCCTCCACTTT. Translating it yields CATRDSTNSPLHF.

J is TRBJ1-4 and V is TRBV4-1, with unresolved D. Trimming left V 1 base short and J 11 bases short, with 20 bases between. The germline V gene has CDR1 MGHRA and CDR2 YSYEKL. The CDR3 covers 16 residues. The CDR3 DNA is TGCGCCAGCAGCCAAGGAAGACATGGCGGAACGGAGAAACTGTTTTTT. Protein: CASSQGRHGGTEKLFF.

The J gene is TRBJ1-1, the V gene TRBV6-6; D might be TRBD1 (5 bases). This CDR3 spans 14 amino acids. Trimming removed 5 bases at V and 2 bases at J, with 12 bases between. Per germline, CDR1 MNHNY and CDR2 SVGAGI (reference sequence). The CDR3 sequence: CASSLGQGNTEAFF. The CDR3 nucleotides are TGTGCCAGCAGTCTAGGGCAGGGAAACACTGAAGCTTTCTTT.

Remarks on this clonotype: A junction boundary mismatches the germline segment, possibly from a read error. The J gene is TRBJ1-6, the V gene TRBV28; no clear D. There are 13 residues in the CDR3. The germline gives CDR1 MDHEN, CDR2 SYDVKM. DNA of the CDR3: TGTGCCTGCAGTCAGACCGGGCATTCACCCCTCCACTTT. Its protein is CACSQTGHSPLHF.

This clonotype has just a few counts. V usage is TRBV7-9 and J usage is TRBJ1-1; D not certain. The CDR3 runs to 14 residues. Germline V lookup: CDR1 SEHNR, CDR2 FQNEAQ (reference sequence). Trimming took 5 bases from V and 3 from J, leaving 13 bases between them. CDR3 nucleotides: TGTGCCAGCAGCCGACAAAGCGGGTACACTGAAGCTTTCTTT. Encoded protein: CASSRQSGYTEAFF.

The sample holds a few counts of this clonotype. The DNA for the CDR3 is TGCGCCAGCAGTCGGTTTTATCGGCCGGCTCAAGAGACCCAGTACTTC. Translation: CASSRFYRPAQETQYF. The chain carries TRBV23-1 and TRBJ2-5, with D uncertain. TRBV23-1 is an ORF for which the function is uncertain. The CDR3 consists of 16 residues. V lost 4 bases and J 2 bases, leaving 17 bases between the germline ends.

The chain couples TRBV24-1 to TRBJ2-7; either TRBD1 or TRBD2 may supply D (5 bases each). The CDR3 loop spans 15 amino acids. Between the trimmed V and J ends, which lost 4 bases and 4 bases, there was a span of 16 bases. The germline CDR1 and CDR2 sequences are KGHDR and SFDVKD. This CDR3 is CATSDPRRGDYEQYF. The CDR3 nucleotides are TGTGCCACCAGTGACCCTCGACGGGGCGATTACGAGCAGTACTTC.

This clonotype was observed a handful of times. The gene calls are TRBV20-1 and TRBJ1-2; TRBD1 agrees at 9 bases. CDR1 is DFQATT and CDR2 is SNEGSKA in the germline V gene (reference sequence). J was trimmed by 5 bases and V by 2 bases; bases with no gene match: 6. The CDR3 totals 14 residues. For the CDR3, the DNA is TGCAGTGCTAGAAAAACTGGGACAGGGTATGGCTACACCTTC. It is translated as CSARKTGTGYGYTF.

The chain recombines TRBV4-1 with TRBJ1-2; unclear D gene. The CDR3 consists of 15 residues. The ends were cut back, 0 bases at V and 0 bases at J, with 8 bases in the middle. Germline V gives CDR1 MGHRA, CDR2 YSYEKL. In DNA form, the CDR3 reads TGCGCCAGCAGCCAAGAAAGCATTTCTAACTATGGCTACACCTTC. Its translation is CASSQESISNYGYTF.